These 21 T cell receptor beta chains came from one sample sequenced in a study of cytomegalovirus exposure and HLA in healthy donors (dated by TCRdb to 2017 to 2019). Library preparation used the immunoSEQ multiplex PCR assay. A mixture of 60 forward primers for TCR Vbeta segments and 13 reverse primers for TCR Jbeta segments was used in the multiplex PCR. TCRdb limited this immuneACCESS table to in-frame rearrangements with V and J called. A share of clones is missing; checked studies link under half to unresolved V genes, and the rest is unexplained. Recorded for this sample are about 150,000 clones; 70% to 80% of them occurred a single time. Roughly 4.2% of the sample lies in the top ten. The sequencing sample was made of PBMCs. These receptors all come from a woman aged 40-49 years in good health and CMV-seronegative.

This clone was counted between two and nine times. This chain links TRBV5-1 with TRBJ2-7; D is perhaps TRBD1 (9 bases). CDR3 length: 15 amino acids. Germline assignment: CDR1 SGHRS and CDR2 YFSETQ. Trimming removed 5 bases at V and 4 bases at J, with 19 bases between. CDR3 loop: CASRPGGDRAYEQYF. CDR3 coding DNA: TGCGCCAGCAGACCCGGGGGGGACAGGGCGTACGAGCAGTACTTC. The whole variable domain, remainder taken from reference TRBV5-1 and TRBJ2-7, is KAGVTQTPRYLIKTRGQQVTLSCSPISGHRSVSWYQQTPGQGLQFLFEYFSETQRNKGNFPGRFSGRQFSNSRSEMNVSTLELGDSALYLCASRPGGDRAYEQYFGPGTRLTVT.

This clone was seen a handful of times. The J gene is TRBJ2-2, the V gene TRBV19; D gene uncertain. The V and J ends lost 3 bases and 4 bases respectively, with 9 bases between them. Germline V CDR1 and CDR2: LNHDA, SQIVND (reference sequence). This CDR3 has 14 residues. The CDR3 coding sequence is TGTGCCAGTAGTATGTCCTACTTCACCGGGGAGCTGTTTTTT. Protein: CASSMSYFTGELFF. Full variable domain (rest looked up from reference TRBV19 and TRBJ2-2): DGGITQSPKYLFRKEGQNVTLSCEQNLNHDAMYWYRQDPGQGLRLIYYSQIVNDFQKGDIAEGYSVSREKKESFPLTVTSAQKNPTAFYLCASSMSYFTGELFFGEGSRLTVL.

In this sample, this clone turned up once. The chain links TRBV6-5 to TRBJ1-5; tentative D call: TRBD1 (5 bases). Trimming took 4 bases from V and 2 from J, leaving 12 bases between them. The germline CDR1 and CDR2 sequences are MNHEY and SVGAGI. CDR3 size: 15 residues. This CDR3 reads CASSLQAAGNQPQHF. The CDR3 DNA reads TGTGCCAGCAGTTTACAGGCGGCGGGCAATCAGCCCCAGCATTTT.

The rearrangement links TRBV5-6 to TRBJ1-5, with D perhaps matching TRBD1 (6 bases). CDR1 and CDR2 (germline): SGHDT, YYEEEE. There are 16 residues in the CDR3. V gave up 4 bases and J gave up 1 base, with 15 bases separating them. CDR3 in amino acids: CASSGAGDSSNQPQHF. For the CDR3, the DNA is TGTGCCAGCAGCGGAGCAGGGGATTCGAGCAATCAGCCCCAGCATTTT.

This clone was detected only a few times. The CDR3 reads CASRGTTGLIEKLFF. CDR3 bases: TGTGCCAGCAGGGGGACGACAGGGTTGATAGAAAAACTGTTTTTT. The rearrangement uses TRBV7-2 and TRBJ1-4; 7 bases agree with TRBD1. There are 15 residues in the CDR3. In germline, CDR1 is SGHTA, CDR2 FQGNSA. J was trimmed by 8 bases and V by 6 bases; bases with no gene match: 12.

The chain employs TRBV11-2 and TRBJ2-5; 7 nucleotides match TRBD1. The CDR3 has 17 amino acids. The V and J ends lost 5 bases and 3 bases, in that order; junction bases with no gene match: 15. Germline assignment: CDR1 SGHAT and CDR2 FQNNGV. The DNA for the CDR3 is TGTGCCAGCAGCCTCTCAAACAGGGGCCTCAGGGAAGAGACCCAGTACTTC. This gives the protein CASSLSNRGLREETQYF.

The chain combines TRBV19 with TRBJ2-2; a weak D match, TRBD2 (5 bases). Trimming took off 7 bases at V and 1 base at J, with 10 bases between the two ends. This CDR3 region has 14 residues. Germline lookup yields CDR1 LNHDA and CDR2 SQIVND (reference sequence). This CDR3 is CASKGSGNTGELFF. DNA for the CDR3: TGTGCCAGTAAAGGGAGCGGGAACACCGGGGAGCTGTTTTTT.

The count of this clone is one. DNA of the CDR3: TGTGCCATCAGTTGGGACAGTCCGCTTCCTGCGAACACTGAAGCTTTCTTT. Translated, it gives CAISWDSPLPANTEAFF. This rearrangement joins TRBV10-3 to TRBJ1-1; TRBD1 matches 7 bases. V was pared by 5 bases and J by 1 base, with 13 bases of the junction left unmatched. In germline, CDR1 is ENHRY, CDR2 SYGVKD. The CDR3 has 17 amino acids.

The J gene is TRBJ2-7, the V gene TRBV6-6; 8 bases are a match to TRBD1. CDR1 is MNHNY, CDR2 SVGAGI, per germline (reference sequence). The CDR3 runs 16 residues. With V trimmed by 6 bases and J by 5 bases, 15 bases remained unmatched. DNA of the CDR3: TGTGCCAGCAGGGGGGTTCGGACAGGGAGAGGGAACGAGCAGTACTTC. This gives the protein CASRGVRTGRGNEQYF.

The chain has TRBV15 and TRBJ2-7; D perhaps matches TRBD1 (6 bases). The V gene lost 1 base and the J gene lost 6 bases, with 13 bases spanning the gap. The germline V gene has CDR1 LNHNV and CDR2 YYDKDF (reference sequence). This CDR3 has 14 amino acids. For the CDR3, the DNA is TGTGCCACCAGCAGAGGTAGACAGGTCGTCGAGCAGTACTTC. It codes for CATSRGRQVVEQYF. The full variable domain, completed using reference TRBV15 and TRBJ2-7, is DAMVIQNPRYQVTQFGKPVTLSCSQTLNHNVMYWYQQKSSQAPKLLFHYYDKDFNNEADTPDNFQSRRPNTSFCFLDIRSPGLGDTAMYLCATSRGRQVVEQYFGPGTRLTVT.

V gene TRBV20-1 combines with J gene TRBJ1-1; D not certain. V lost 2 bases to trimming and J lost 3 bases, with 4 bases between them. The CDR3 has 11 residues. Germline V lookup: CDR1 DFQATT, CDR2 SNEGSKA (reference sequence). CDR3 nucleotide sequence: TGCAGTGCTAGATATCACACTGAAGCTTTCTTT. It yields the protein CSARYHTEAFF.

The rearrangement joins TRBV7-2 to TRBJ2-7; D may be TRBD2 (6 bases). From germline, CDR1 is SGHTA and CDR2 FQGNSA. With 7 bases removed from V and 4 bases from J, the gap between germline ends came to 11 bases. This CDR3 spans 12 amino acids. The CDR3 sequence is CASNKLAYEQYF. CDR3 in DNA: TGTGCCAGCAACAAACTAGCTTACGAGCAGTACTTC. Together with reference TRBV7-2 and TRBJ2-7, the CDR3 gives the full variable domain: GAGVSQSPSNKVTEKGKDVELRCDPISGHTALYWYRQSLGQGLEFLIYFQGNSAPDKSGLPSDRFSAERTGGSVSTLTIQRTQQEDSAVYLCASNKLAYEQYFGPGTRLTVT.

This clone was observed a handful of times. The rearrangement joins TRBV5-5 to TRBJ1-5; D is possibly TRBD1 (6 bases). The CDR3 runs 13 residues. Trimming removed 7 bases from V and 5 bases from J, with 13 bases in between. From germline, CDR1 is SGHKS and CDR2 YYEKEE (reference sequence). CDR3 protein: CASHRDTYQPQHF. Written as DNA, the CDR3 is TGTGCCAGCCACCGGGACACTTATCAGCCCCAGCATTTT.

V usage is TRBV5-1 and J usage is TRBJ2-1, with D possibly TRBD2 on 6 matching bases. Trimming stripped 4 bases from V and 8 bases from J, with 16 bases between. The germline CDR1 and CDR2 sequences are SGHRS and YFSETQ. The CDR3 runs to 14 residues. CDR3 residues: CASSRSSVVYEQFF. CDR3 coding DNA: TGCGCCAGCAGCAGGTCTAGCGTGGTCTATGAGCAGTTCTTC. The full variable domain, completed using reference TRBV5-1 and TRBJ2-1, is KAGVTQTPRYLIKTRGQQVTLSCSPISGHRSVSWYQQTPGQGLQFLFEYFSETQRNKGNFPGRFSGRQFSNSRSEMNVSTLELGDSALYLCASSRSSVVYEQFFGPGTRLTVL.

This chain links TRBV11-2 with TRBJ2-1; no clear D gene. The V and J ends lost 3 bases and 7 bases respectively, with 4 bases between them. There are 11 residues in the CDR3. Germline V gives CDR1 SGHAT, CDR2 FQNNGV. The CDR3 nucleotides are TGTGCCAGCAGCTTTAAAAATGAGCAGTTCTTC. Protein: CASSFKNEQFF.

The gene calls are TRBV5-8 and TRBJ1-2; 10 nucleotides agree with TRBD1. Germline assignment: CDR1 SGHTS and CDR2 YDEGEE. The J segment lost 4 bases and the V segment lost 0 bases, leaving 6 bases of the junction unmatched. The length of the CDR3 is 16 residues. The DNA for the CDR3 is TGTGCCAGCAGCTTGGGGGACAGGGGAGTCGCCTATGGCTACACCTTC. Translating it yields CASSLGDRGVAYGYTF.

The chain employs TRBV6-5 and TRBJ1-2, with 8 positions matching TRBD1. The CDR3 is 14 residues long. The junction had 7 bases not matched to a gene; V was cut back by 5 bases and J by 5 bases. The germline V gene has CDR1 MNHEY and CDR2 SVGAGI. The CDR3 sequence: CASSARGREYGYTF. CDR3 nucleotides: TGTGCCAGCAGTGCCAGGGGGCGCGAGTATGGCTACACCTTC.

V usage is TRBV6-4 and J usage is TRBJ2-1, with 8 bases fitting TRBD1. Trimming took 0 bases from V and 1 from J; bases not matched to a gene: 2. The CDR3 runs to 16 residues. Germline CDR1 and CDR2: MRHNA and SNTAGT. The CDR3 DNA reads as TGTGCCAGCAGTGACTCGCAGGGGGCTTCCTACAATGAGCAGTTCTTC. As protein: CASSDSQGASYNEQFF.

The chain is built from TRBV4-1 and TRBJ2-2; no reliable D call. Trimming shortened V by 4 bases and J by 5 bases, and 5 bases separated the two germline ends. Germline assignment: CDR1 MGHRA and CDR2 YSYEKL. The CDR3 has 12 amino acids. As DNA, the CDR3 is TGCGCCAGCAGCCCCCCAACCGGGGAGCTGTTTTTT. It codes for CASSPPTGELFF.

The chain carries TRBV4-1 and TRBJ1-6, with D uncertain. With 1 base removed from V and 7 bases from J, the gap between germline ends came to 14 bases. CDR3 length equals 16 residues. CDR1 MGHRA and CDR2 YSYEKL come from the germline V gene. Here the CDR3 reads CASSQVGRSPNSPLHF. The CDR3 coding sequence is TGCGCCAGCAGCCAAGTGGGCCGGTCGCCCAATTCACCCCTCCACTTT.

V usage is TRBV6-5 and J usage is TRBJ2-7; a weak D match, TRBD1 (6 bases). The CDR3 has 16 amino acids. The V and J ends lost 0 bases and 1 base respectively, with 13 bases between them. Germline CDR1 and CDR2: MNHEY and SVGAGI. The CDR3, as DNA: TGTGCCAGCAGTTACTCCAAATGGGACACTTCCTACGAGCAGTACTTC. Residues: CASSYSKWDTSYEQYF.